This T cell receptor beta chain emerged from a study of identical twins. The V gene end was trimmed by 5 bases and the J gene end by 4 bases; junction bases not matched to a gene: 16. The CDR3 length is 17 residues. Germline V lookup: CDR1 DFQATT, CDR2 SNEGSKA (reference sequence). MiXCR, applied by TCRdb to the 5' RACE reads, yields one record per CDR3 protein. The table lists about 250,000 distinct CDR3 sequences, about 8.9% of them singletons. In this sample, this clonotype turned up a few times. The data were also submitted as part of a second study, on yellow fever vaccine responses in identical twins.

This sequence was found in a young woman in good health. The sequenced sample consisted of CD8+ T cells sorted from blood. The chain has TRBV20-1 and TRBJ2-5; 10 bases are a match to TRBD2. In DNA, the CDR3 is TGCAGTGCTCCCAGAGGTAGCGGGAGGCCTGATCCAGAGACCCAGTACTTC. This sequence encodes CSAPRGSGRPDPETQYF.